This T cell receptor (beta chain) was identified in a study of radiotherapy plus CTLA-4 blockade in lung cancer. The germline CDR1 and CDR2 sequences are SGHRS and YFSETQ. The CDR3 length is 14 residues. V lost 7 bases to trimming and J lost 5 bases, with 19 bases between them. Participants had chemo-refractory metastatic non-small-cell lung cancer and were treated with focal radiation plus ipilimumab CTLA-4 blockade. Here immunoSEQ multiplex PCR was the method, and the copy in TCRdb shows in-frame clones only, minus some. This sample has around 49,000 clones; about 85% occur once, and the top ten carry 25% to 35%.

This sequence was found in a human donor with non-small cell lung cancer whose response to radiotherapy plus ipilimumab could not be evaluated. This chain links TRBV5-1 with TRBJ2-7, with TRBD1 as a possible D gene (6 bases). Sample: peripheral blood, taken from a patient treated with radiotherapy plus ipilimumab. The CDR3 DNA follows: TGCGCCAGCTTTCAGGGCAGGGGACCCCACGAGCAGTACTTC. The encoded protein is CASFQGRGPHEQYF.